This TCR beta chain was profiled in a study of T cells in localized non-small cell lung cancer (dated by TCRdb to about 2020). Background on the whole study: T cell repertoires of about 240 early-stage NSCLC patients were analyzed, with tumors being compared against uninvolved tumor-adjacent lungs. The cohort was made up of 200 to 250 treatment-naive NSCLC patients whose localized lung tumors had been resected. NSCLC patients had a mean age of around 70 years, and around 130 were male and 107 female.

A distance of 7 bases separates the germline ends of V and J, which lose 0 bases and 1 base respectively. CDR1 and CDR2 (MNHNY, SVGAGI) derive from the germline V gene (reference sequence). Including the terminal cysteine and phenylalanine, the CDR3 comprises 14 residues. The DNA shown is the 42-base CDR3, in frame from base 1. The immunoSEQ Assay was used to sequence TCR beta CDR3 regions from DNA. In the authors' own workflow: T cell density was computed as TCR beta template counts normalized to usable DNA estimated by amplifying housekeeping genes. Richness was estimated using the preseqR package, with extrapolation to 400,000 templates for PBMC samples and to 120,000 templates for tissue samples. Clonality was defined by subtracting Pielou's evenness from one. Differential abundance testing on productive amino-acid clonotypes, with a minimum total count of 5 and an alpha of 0.1, was used to identify tissue-enriched TCRs. The Jaccard Index and the Morisita Overlap Index were used to measure how much the repertoires overlapped between compartments. GLIPH grouped TCR beta CDR3s together with public tetramer-defined viral CDR3s, and a viral motif had to include at least three viral sequences and also show V-gene enrichment. TCRdb limited this immuneACCESS table to in-frame rearrangements with V and J called. A share of clones is missing; checked studies link under half to unresolved V genes, and the rest is unexplained. V, J and clone size derive from that table, while D and trimming were established from the DNA sequence. The sample profile shows about 52,000 clones; approximately 86% of them were found once. The leading ten clones occupy approximately 15% of the sample.

Study-level results and caveats: Uninvolved tumor-adjacent lung showed the highest T cell clonality, higher than tumor, which suggests more focused antigenic responses in the uninvolved tumor-adjacent lung. Since the design was exploratory, TCR variables were selected using unadjusted p-values with no false-discovery rate correction. Because multi-region tumor sequencing was not done, intratumor heterogeneity could not be ruled out. Of the top 100 tumor clones, a median of roughly 56 were detected in paired uninvolved adjacent lung; under 35 were also among that lung's top 100. Longer overall survival was associated with higher T cell density in blood, whereas shorter survival was associated with higher clonality in adjacent lung.

Note on this clone: Its antigen target is currently unknown. Base qualities were left out, and no much larger clone turns up one base away.

At diagnosis, tumor, uninvolved tumor-adjacent lung and peripheral blood were collected and then preserved as a mix of FFPE and fresh-frozen material. For TCR repertoire profiling, blood samples were analyzed in the form of peripheral blood mononuclear cells. This specimen was PBMCs, taken before any cancer treatment. In this chain, TRBV6-6 is recombined with TRBJ2-7; the D gene identity is not certain. This clonotype originated in a female donor with stage II lung adenocarcinoma. In nucleotides, the sequence is TGTGCCAGCAGTTACTCCTCGGCTTCCTACGAGCAGTACTTC. Translated, it gives CASSYSSASYEQYF.